This T cell receptor (beta chain) is drawn from a study of blood T cell repertoires in COVID-19. TCRdb keeps only in-frame clones here, not all; method: immunoSEQ multiplex PCR. The table records under 200,000 clones, about 80% of them present only once. The V gene lost 4 bases and the J gene lost 5 bases, with 14 bases spanning the gap. CDR1 and CDR2 from the germline V gene are GTSNPN and SVGIG (reference sequence). The CDR3 extends over 14 amino acids. Sequenced material: peripheral blood. The gene calls are TRBV30 and TRBJ2-2, with D perhaps matching TRBD2 (5 bases). This clonotype was obtained from a human donor with acute or convalescent COVID-19. The donor label of this sample is uncertain. CDR3 in DNA: TGTGCCTGGATGCCGGGGTTAATAACCGGGGAGCTGTTTTTT. Residues: CAWMPGLITGELFF.